A selection of T cell receptor beta chains follows, all from one sample in a study of blood T cell repertoires in COVID-19. This table comes from immunoSEQ multiplex PCR, and its TCRdb copy is limited to in-frame clones, with some not included. The sample has approximately 72,000 clones, around 86% seen once. Sequenced: peripheral blood. These receptors were collected from an older woman with acute or convalescent COVID-19. Each CDR3 is given with its conserved first and last residue. A D gene is named only where the DNA matches it firmly. Clone size is stated in some rows and not others, as once, few, many or a class when expanded.

clone size	CDR3 length	D gene	V gene	J gene	CDR3 protein	CDR3 DNA
.	16	TRBD1	TRBV25-1	TRBJ2-3	CASSAPTGENTDTQYF	TGTGCCAGCAGTGCCCCGACAGGGGAGAATACAGATACGCAGTATTTT
.	16	.	TRBV5-1	TRBJ2-5	CASSLGMTALGETQYF	TGCGCCAGCAGCTTGGGAATGACAGCTCTCGGAGAGACCCAGTACTTC
.	14	.	TRBV5-4	TRBJ2-3	CASSLVSRTDTQYF	TGTGCCAGCAGCTTGGTTAGCCGCACAGATACGCAGTATTTT
.	16	TRBD2	TRBV5-1	TRBJ2-1	CASSLARSGSDNEQFF	TGCGCCAGCAGCTTGGCCAGGAGCGGGAGCGACAATGAGCAGTTCTTC
.	15	TRBD2	TRBV5-1	TRBJ2-7	CASRPTSGSSYEQYF	TGCGCCAGCAGGCCGACTAGCGGGTCCTCCTACGAGCAGTACTTC
.	14	TRBD1	TRBV10-1	TRBJ2-5	CASSGQGARETQYF	TGCGCCAGCTCCGGACAGGGGGCGCGGGAGACCCAGTACTTC
once	17	.	TRBV5-8	TRBJ1-5	CASSLATGTREYQPQHF	TGTGCCAGCAGCTTGGCCACCGGGACAAGGGAATATCAGCCCCAGCATTTT
.	14	TRBD1	TRBV19	TRBJ1-2	CASTRDRVAYGYTF	TGTGCCAGTACCCGGGACAGGGTTGCCTATGGCTACACCTTC
.	15	.	TRBV30	TRBJ1-3	CAWSVNSYSGNTIYF	TGTGCCTGGAGTGTAAACAGTTACTCTGGAAACACCATATATTTT
once	15	TRBD1	TRBV7-2	TRBJ1-6	CASSRDSQTGSPLHF	TGTGCCAGCAGCCGGGACAGTCAAACGGGGTCACCCCTCCACTTT
once	14	TRBD2	TRBV6-5	TRBJ2-7	CASSAGTSGGRQYF	TGTGCCAGCAGCGCCGGGACTAGCGGGGGACGGCAGTACTTC
.	12	TRBD1	TRBV29-1	TRBJ2-7	CSVTGTGNEQYF	TGCAGCGTGACCGGGACAGGCAACGAGCAGTACTTC
.	15	.	TRBV11-2	TRBJ1-4	CASSLWGGLGEKLFF	TGTGCCAGCAGCTTATGGGGGGGGCTGGGCGAAAAACTGTTTTTT
.	14	TRBD2	TRBV5-1	TRBJ2-1	CATARTSGDNEQFF	TGCGCCACCGCTCGGACCAGCGGGGACAATGAGCAGTTCTTC
.	16	TRBD2	TRBV3-1/TRBV3-2	TRBJ2-5	CASSQALAGGHGTQYF	TGTGCCAGCAGCCAAGCCCTAGCGGGGGGGCATGGGACCCAGTACTTC
.	15	TRBD2	TRBV7-8	TRBJ2-5	CASSGRGLAIETQYF	TGTGCCAGCAGCGGAAGGGGACTAGCGATAGAGACCCAGTACTTC
.	17	TRBD2	TRBV6-2/TRBV6-3	TRBJ2-3	CASSYSLSRGGADTQYF	TGTGCCAGCAGTTACTCGCTAAGTCGCGGGGGGGCTGATACGCAGTATTTT
few	14	.	TRBV28	TRBJ1-6	CASSSGHARSPLHF	TGTGCCAGCAGTTCGGGACACGCCAGATCACCCCTCCACTTT
.	15	TRBD1	TRBV6-1	TRBJ2-2	CASTKGQGGTGELFF	TGTGCCAGCACCAAGGGACAGGGGGGCACCGGGGAGCTGTTTTTT
.	15	.	TRBV19	TRBJ1-1	CATRVPGGWGTEAFF	TGTGCCACTAGAGTCCCCGGGGGTTGGGGCACTGAAGCTTTCTTT
.	14	TRBD1	TRBV29-1	TRBJ2-7	CSVGPTGGRYEQYF	TGCAGCGTTGGGCCGACAGGGGGACGCTACGAGCAGTACTTC
.	14	.	TRBV2	TRBJ2-1	CASKALAPYNEQFF	TGTGCCAGCAAAGCCCTAGCCCCCTACAATGAGCAGTTCTTC
once	19	.	TRBV9	TRBJ1-1	CASSPYPTVPGRMNTEAFF	TGTGCCAGCAGCCCATACCCGACAGTGCCCGGCAGGATGAACACTGAAGCTTTCTTT
.	16	.	TRBV5-1	TRBJ2-6	CASSPDYGSGANVLTF	TGCGCCAGCAGCCCCGACTATGGCTCTGGGGCCAACGTCCTGACTTTC
.	15	TRBD1	TRBV28	TRBJ2-3	CASITGQGRADTQYF	TGTGCCAGCATCACAGGACAGGGGCGGGCAGATACGCAGTATTTT
.	14	TRBD1	TRBV27	TRBJ2-7	CASSDLGQGDEQYF	TGTGCCAGCAGCGATCTGGGACAGGGGGACGAGCAGTACTTC
once	14	.	TRBV10-2	TRBJ1-2	CASSELRGLYGYTF	TGCGCCAGCAGTGAGCTCAGGGGCCTCTATGGCTACACCTTC
few	15	.	TRBV5-6	TRBJ1-5	CASSSGGAEYQPQHF	TGTGCCAGCAGCTCTGGGGGGGCCGAATATCAGCCCCAGCATTTT
.	14	.	TRBV9	TRBJ2-7	CASSEVGGTYEQYF	TGTGCCAGCAGCGAGGTAGGGGGAACCTACGAGCAGTACTTC
.	13	.	TRBV3-1/TRBV3-2	TRBJ1-1	CASSQKAGTEAFF	TGTGCCAGCAGCCAAAAAGCGGGCACTGAAGCTTTCTTT
once	15	.	TRBV5-6	TRBJ2-6	CASSLVSSGANVLTF	TGTGCCAGCAGCTTAGTCAGCTCTGGGGCCAACGTCCTGACTTTC